Listed below are T cell receptor beta chains from one sample, sequenced in a study of shared clonotypes between healthy human individuals. Sequenced by immunoSEQ multiplex PCR; TCRdb stores in-frame clones only, minus some. The sample lists approximately 740,000 clones; around 74% were seen once. What was sequenced was memory CD4+ T cells sorted from blood. The receptors derive from a woman aged 25 to 39 in good health. Each CDR3 is given with its conserved first and last residue. Fields, in order: clone size, V gene, D gene, J gene, CDR3 DNA, CDR3 protein. A D gene is named only where the DNA matches it firmly. The listing skips clone size in some rows; elsewhere it reads once, few, many or a size class.

few	TRBV5-4	NA	TRBJ2-2	TGTGCCAGCAGCTTAAGCCCCCCAGGCGGGGAGCTGTTTTTT	CASSLSPPGGELFF
NA	TRBV10-2	NA	TRBJ2-2	TGCGCCAGCAGTGGTAGCGTAACGAACACCGGGGAGCTGTTTTTT	CASSGSVTNTGELFF
NA	TRBV19	NA	TRBJ2-7	TGTGCCAGTAACTCCGGAGGGGCAGGGGGGTACGAGCAGTACTTC	CASNSGGAGGYEQYF
once	TRBV6-1	TRBD2	TRBJ2-7	TGTGCCAGCAGGGTAGCGGGAGGGCCCTACGAGCAGTACTTC	CASRVAGGPYEQYF
NA	TRBV6-1	NA	TRBJ2-5	TGTGCCAGCAGTGCCCGACAGCAAGAGACCCAGTACTTC	CASSARQQETQYF
NA	TRBV7-2	NA	TRBJ2-6	TGTGCCAGCAGCTTAGGGGGAGGTGGGGCCAACGTCCTGACTTTC	CASSLGGGGANVLTF
once	TRBV7-2	TRBD2	TRBJ2-5	TGTGCCAGCAGCCCGGGGGGGTGGAGTGAGCAGTACTTC	CASSPGGWSEQYF
once	TRBV28	NA	TRBJ2-2	TGTGCCAGCAGTTTGGTTGGGATTCCAAAGGGCACCGGGGAGCTGTTTTTT	CASSLVGIPKGTGELFF
NA	TRBV5-8	NA	TRBJ1-4	TGTGCCAGCAGCCTCGGGGGGCCTCAGCAAAAACTGTTTTTT	CASSLGGPQQKLFF
NA	TRBV9	NA	TRBJ1-1	TGTGCCAGTCAAATACAGGGAGAGACTGAAGCTTTCTTT	CASQIQGETEAFF
NA	TRBV5-1	NA	TRBJ2-3	TGCGCCAGCAGCTTGGCAGCGCCTAGCACAGATACGCAGTATTTT	CASSLAAPSTDTQYF
few	TRBV19	NA	TRBJ2-6	TGTGCCAGTAGTATTGTACCGCACTCCGGGGCCAACGTCCTGACTTTC	CASSIVPHSGANVLTF
few	TRBV28	TRBD2	TRBJ2-7	TGTGCCAGCAGTTTTTCGGGAGGTTCCGTGCAGTACTTC	CASSFSGGSVQYF
NA	TRBV5-1	TRBD1	TRBJ2-6	TGCGCCAGCAGCGCAGGGGGCGCCGGGGCCAACGTCCTGACTTTC	CASSAGGAGANVLTF
NA	TRBV7-9	TRBD1	TRBJ1-2	TGTGCCAGCAGCCGGGACAGCATGAACTATGGCTACACCTTC	CASSRDSMNYGYTF
few	TRBV7-2	NA	TRBJ1-1	TGTGCCAGCAGCTTATCGGCCAGGAACACTGAAGCTTTCTTT	CASSLSARNTEAFF
NA	TRBV12-1	NA	TRBJ2-2	TGTGCCAGCAGCTCTCGGGGAGACTTAGGGGGGGTCCCGAACACCGGGGAGCTGTTTTTT	CASSSRGDLGGVPNTGELFF
few	TRBV28	TRBD1	TRBJ1-4	TGTGCCAGCAACGGACCGGGACAGGGTGGGGGAATTAATGAAAAACTGTTTTTT	CASNGPGQGGGINEKLFF
few	TRBV11-2	NA	TRBJ1-3	TGTGCCAGCAGCTACGATCTTCGGGCAAACACCATATATTTT	CASSYDLRANTIYF
NA	TRBV28	NA	TRBJ2-7	TGTGCCAGCAGTCCCGTGGTGGGGGAGGATTCCTACGAGCAGTACTTC	CASSPVVGEDSYEQYF
NA	TRBV30	NA	TRBJ1-2	TGTGCCTGGAGCCACACCAGCACGGGCACCGATGGCTACACCTTC	CAWSHTSTGTDGYTF
many	TRBV11-3	NA	TRBJ2-1	TGTGCCAGCAGCTTCGCGGGCCCCTACAATGAGCAGTTCTTC	CASSFAGPYNEQFF
NA	TRBV6-1	NA	TRBJ1-1	TGTGCCAGCAGTGTCCTCAATGCGGACACTGAAGCTTTCTTT	CASSVLNADTEAFF
once	TRBV11-2	NA	TRBJ2-2	TGTGCCAGCAGCTTAAGCCAGAACACCGGGGAGCTGTTTTTT	CASSLSQNTGELFF
once	TRBV28	NA	TRBJ2-7	TGTGCCAGCAGTTTAGAAGGCATTCCCTACGAGCAGTACTTC	CASSLEGIPYEQYF
once	TRBV6-6	NA	TRBJ2-1	TGTGCCAGCATGGCAGCAACCTACAATGAGCAGTTCTTC	CASMAATYNEQFF
NA	TRBV18	TRBD1	TRBJ2-7	TGTGCCAGCTCGTACAGATCCGGGACAGGGCAGTCCTACGAGCAGTACTTC	CASSYRSGTGQSYEQYF
once	TRBV25-1	NA	TRBJ2-7	TGTGCCAGCAGTGAAGGCTCGGGGAGCCGCTCCTACGAGCAGTACTTC	CASSEGSGSRSYEQYF
NA	TRBV4-1	NA	TRBJ2-6	TGCGCCAGCAGCCTCCAAATTGGACAGAAATCTCCCTCTGGGGCCAACGTCCTGACTTTC	CASSLQIGQKSPSGANVLTF
NA	TRBV11-2	NA	TRBJ1-2	TGTGCCAGCAGCGGAACAGGTTCTAGCTATGGCTACACCTTC	CASSGTGSSYGYTF
NA	TRBV28	NA	TRBJ1-2	TGTGCCAGCACACGTTCGAGAGCACAACCCGGCTACACCTTC	CASTRSRAQPGYTF
few	TRBV28	NA	TRBJ2-3	TGTGCCAGCAGTTTCGCTAGAGGATTGCAGTATTTT	CASSFARGLQYF
NA	TRBV27	NA	TRBJ2-7	TGTGCCAGCAGTTTGGTGCCTGGGGACTACGAGCAGTACTTC	CASSLVPGDYEQYF
NA	TRBV28	TRBD1	TRBJ1-2	TGTGCCAGCAGTTTGGCAGGGGGCAATTATGGCTACACCTTC	CASSLAGGNYGYTF
NA	TRBV2	NA	TRBJ2-3	TGTGCCAGCAGTGAGGTGAGAGGGACAGATACGCAGTATTTT	CASSEVRGTDTQYF
NA	TRBV2	TRBD1	TRBJ1-5	TGTGCCAGCCGAGATGACAGGGGGGAACAGCCCCAGCATTTT	CASRDDRGEQPQHF
NA	TRBV4-2	NA	TRBJ1-2	TGTGCCAGCAGCTACCCTTCAGGGGATGGCTACACCTTC	CASSYPSGDGYTF
NA	TRBV4-1	NA	TRBJ1-1	TGCGCCAGCAGCCGAGTCCAGGGGAACACTGAAGCTTTCTTT	CASSRVQGNTEAFF
NA	TRBV28	NA	TRBJ2-4	TGTGCCAGCGGTCGAGGAGGGGGCGTGAACATTCAGTACTTC	CASGRGGGVNIQYF
NA	TRBV6-1	NA	TRBJ1-1	TGTGCCAGCAGTGTAGGCCGGCTTGAAGCTTTCTTT	CASSVGRLEAFF
many	TRBV4-1	NA	TRBJ2-7	TGCGCCAGCAGCCGGGGTGGCTCCTACGAGCAGTACTTC	CASSRGGSYEQYF
NA	TRBV6-1	NA	TRBJ2-2	TGTGCCAGTCGGCAGGGTGGGTCCACCGGGGAGCTGTTTTTT	CASRQGGSTGELFF
once	TRBV7-9	NA	TRBJ2-1	TGTGCCAGCAGCTTAGTGGGAAATGAGCAGTTCTTC	CASSLVGNEQFF
NA	TRBV7-8	NA	TRBJ2-1	TGTGCCAGCAGCTTAGCGGAGGCCTCCTACAATGAGCAGTTCTTC	CASSLAEASYNEQFF
NA	TRBV9	NA	TRBJ1-2	TGTGCCAGCAGCCTCGATGGGACTGTGTATGGCTACACCTTC	CASSLDGTVYGYTF
NA	TRBV7-9	NA	TRBJ1-2	TGTGCCAGCAGCTTAGCGTTCGGCTTCCTGGTTGGCTACACCTTC	CASSLAFGFLVGYTF